These T cell receptor beta chains were read from a single sample in a study of blood T cell repertoires in COVID-19. Only in-frame clones appear in the TCRdb table, and some are missing; sequencing was by immunoSEQ multiplex PCR. The sample lists 110,000 to 150,000 clones, about 82% occurring once. Specimen: peripheral blood. These receptors were collected from a man aged 50-59 years with acute or convalescent COVID-19. Both conserved end residues are part of each CDR3. D genes are given only for firm matches. Rows give clone size only sometimes, using once, few, many, or a class for an expanded clone.

abundance: .
j_gene: TRBJ2-7
v_gene: TRBV2
d_gene: TRBD1
CDR3aa: CASRRTGVLDEQYF
CDR3nt: TGTGCCAGCAGACGGACAGGGGTATTAGACGAGCAGTACTTC

abundance: .
j_gene: TRBJ2-7
v_gene: TRBV28
d_gene: TRBD1
CDR3aa: CASRGSGQGYEQYF
CDR3nt: TGTGCCAGCAGGGGATCGGGACAGGGCTACGAGCAGTACTTC

abundance: .
j_gene: TRBJ1-2
v_gene: TRBV5-8
d_gene: .
CDR3aa: CASSPRRGNYGYTF
CDR3nt: TGTGCCAGCAGCCCCCGGCGGGGAAACTATGGCTACACCTTC

abundance: .
j_gene: TRBJ2-1
v_gene: TRBV11-2
d_gene: .
CDR3aa: CASSLGGYTEQFF
CDR3nt: TGTGCCAGCAGCTTGGGCGGGTATACTGAGCAGTTCTTC

abundance: few
j_gene: TRBJ1-2
v_gene: TRBV28
d_gene: TRBD1
CDR3aa: CASKTGQGAYGYTF
CDR3nt: TGTGCCAGCAAAACAGGACAGGGAGCGTATGGCTACACCTTC

abundance: once
j_gene: TRBJ2-7
v_gene: TRBV18
d_gene: TRBD1
CDR3aa: CASSPGQGHEQYF
CDR3nt: TGTGCCAGCTCACCCGGACAGGGCCACGAGCAGTACTTC

abundance: .
j_gene: TRBJ2-1
v_gene: TRBV9
d_gene: TRBD2
CDR3aa: CASSTSGRWYNEQFF
CDR3nt: TGTGCCAGCAGCACTAGCGGGAGATGGTACAATGAGCAGTTCTTC

abundance: once
j_gene: TRBJ1-6
v_gene: TRBV7-3
d_gene: TRBD1
CDR3aa: CASGTGVSPLHF
CDR3nt: TGTGCCAGCGGAACAGGGGTTTCACCCCTCCACTTT

abundance: .
j_gene: TRBJ2-3
v_gene: TRBV7-8
d_gene: .
CDR3aa: CASSPFTDTQYF
CDR3nt: TGTGCCAGCAGCCCTTTTACAGATACGCAGTATTTT

abundance: .
j_gene: TRBJ1-3
v_gene: TRBV24-1
d_gene: TRBD1
CDR3aa: CATSDYDRDGNTIYF
CDR3nt: TGTGCCACCAGTGACTATGACAGGGACGGAAACACCATATATTTT

abundance: .
j_gene: TRBJ1-3
v_gene: TRBV6-4
d_gene: .
CDR3aa: CASSDLSWGMGVSGNTIYF
CDR3nt: TGTGCCAGCAGTGACTTGTCGTGGGGTATGGGAGTCTCTGGAAACACCATATATTTT

abundance: few
j_gene: TRBJ1-1
v_gene: TRBV9
d_gene: TRBD1
CDR3aa: CASSARTGSTEAFF
CDR3nt: TGTGCCAGCAGCGCCCGGACAGGGAGCACTGAAGCTTTCTTT

abundance: .
j_gene: TRBJ2-2
v_gene: TRBV13
d_gene: TRBD2
CDR3aa: CASSLEGRENTGELFF
CDR3nt: TGTGCCAGCAGCCTGGAAGGGAGGGAGAACACCGGGGAGCTGTTTTTT

abundance: .
j_gene: TRBJ1-5
v_gene: TRBV19
d_gene: .
CDR3aa: CASSTTREIQPQHF
CDR3nt: TGTGCCAGTAGTACCACGAGGGAAATCCAGCCCCAGCATTTT

abundance: .
j_gene: TRBJ1-3
v_gene: TRBV5-1
d_gene: TRBD1
CDR3aa: CASSRGQGANTIYF
CDR3nt: TGCGCCAGCAGCCGCGGACAGGGAGCAAACACCATATATTTT

abundance: .
j_gene: TRBJ2-1
v_gene: TRBV3-1/TRBV3-2
d_gene: .
CDR3aa: CASSQVSSYNEQFF
CDR3nt: TGTGCCAGCAGCCAAGTTAGCTCCTACAATGAGCAGTTCTTC

abundance: .
j_gene: TRBJ1-6
v_gene: TRBV12-1
d_gene: .
CDR3aa: CASSPIDRTRGQDNSPLHF
CDR3nt: TGTGCCAGCAGCCCGATCGATCGGACAAGGGGACAGGATAATTCACCCCTCCACTTT

abundance: few
j_gene: TRBJ1-4
v_gene: TRBV19
d_gene: .
CDR3aa: CASSIERSNEKLFF
CDR3nt: TGTGCCAGTAGTATAGAACGGAGCAATGAAAAACTGTTTTTT

abundance: .
j_gene: TRBJ1-5
v_gene: TRBV21-1
d_gene: .
CDR3aa: CASGTQGFNQPQHF
CDR3nt: TGTGCCAGCGGTACTCAGGGGTTCAATCAGCCCCAGCATTTT

abundance: .
j_gene: TRBJ1-5
v_gene: TRBV19
d_gene: .
CDR3aa: CASTPVGAGNQPQHF
CDR3nt: TGTGCCAGTACCCCCGTGGGGGCGGGCAATCAGCCCCAGCATTTT

abundance: .
j_gene: TRBJ2-1
v_gene: TRBV24-1
d_gene: TRBD2
CDR3aa: CATSELGLADYNEQFF
CDR3nt: TGTGCCACCAGTGAATTGGGACTAGCGGATTACAATGAGCAGTTCTTC

abundance: .
j_gene: TRBJ1-4
v_gene: TRBV9
d_gene: .
CDR3aa: CASSVGGLNEKLFF
CDR3nt: TGTGCCAGCAGCGTAGGAGGGCTTAATGAAAAACTGTTTTTT

abundance: once
j_gene: TRBJ1-1
v_gene: TRBV28
d_gene: TRBD1
CDR3aa: CASSYRGTTEAFF
CDR3nt: TGTGCCAGCAGTTACAGGGGCACTACTGAAGCTTTCTTT

abundance: .
j_gene: TRBJ2-7
v_gene: TRBV27
d_gene: TRBD2
CDR3aa: CASKYKASGSTGEQYF
CDR3nt: TGTGCCAGCAAATATAAGGCTAGCGGGAGCACTGGCGAGCAGTACTTC

abundance: .
j_gene: TRBJ1-5
v_gene: TRBV6-5
d_gene: TRBD1
CDR3aa: CASSGTGGYQPQHF
CDR3nt: TGTGCCAGCAGCGGGACAGGGGGCTATCAGCCCCAGCATTTT

abundance: .
j_gene: TRBJ2-1
v_gene: TRBV11-3
d_gene: TRBD1
CDR3aa: CASSSGQGQLNEQFF
CDR3nt: TGTGCCAGCAGCTCCGGACAGGGGCAACTCAATGAGCAGTTCTTC

abundance: .
j_gene: TRBJ1-1
v_gene: TRBV12-5
d_gene: .
CDR3aa: CASAGGPNTEAFF
CDR3nt: TGTGCTAGTGCGGGAGGGCCGAACACTGAAGCTTTCTTT

abundance: few
j_gene: TRBJ2-5
v_gene: TRBV10-3
d_gene: .
CDR3aa: CAISELREETQYF
CDR3nt: TGTGCCATCAGTGAGCTCAGGGAAGAGACCCAGTACTTC

abundance: .
j_gene: TRBJ1-6
v_gene: TRBV11-2
d_gene: .
CDR3aa: CASSLVPGEKSPLHF
CDR3nt: TGTGCCAGCAGCTTAGTTCCAGGGGAGAAATCACCCCTCCACTTT

abundance: .
j_gene: TRBJ2-7
v_gene: TRBV3-1/TRBV3-2
d_gene: .
CDR3aa: CASSLRDPRDEQYF
CDR3nt: TGTGCCAGCAGCCTGCGGGACCCCAGGGACGAGCAGTACTTC

abundance: once
j_gene: TRBJ1-6
v_gene: TRBV6-5
d_gene: .
CDR3aa: CASNARGSYNSPLHF
CDR3nt: TGTGCCAGCAATGCCAGGGGATCCTATAATTCACCCCTCCACTTT

abundance: once
j_gene: TRBJ2-7
v_gene: TRBV18
d_gene: .
CDR3aa: CASSPQGAFPYEQYF
CDR3nt: TGTGCCAGCTCACCCCAGGGCGCATTCCCCTACGAGCAGTACTTC

abundance: .
j_gene: TRBJ1-4
v_gene: TRBV28
d_gene: .
CDR3aa: CASSFVTELFF
CDR3nt: TGTGCCAGCAGTTTTGTAACGGAACTGTTTTTT

abundance: .
j_gene: TRBJ1-2
v_gene: TRBV13
d_gene: .
CDR3aa: CASSGSNYGYTF
CDR3nt: TGTGCCAGCAGCGGGAGTAACTATGGCTACACCTTC

abundance: .
j_gene: TRBJ2-5
v_gene: TRBV6-5
d_gene: TRBD1
CDR3aa: CASSGTGGTETQYF
CDR3nt: TGTGCCAGCTCCGGGACAGGGGGAACAGAGACCCAGTACTTC

abundance: few
j_gene: TRBJ2-1
v_gene: TRBV9
d_gene: TRBD1
CDR3aa: CASSVLGQGWNEQFF
CDR3nt: TGTGCCAGCAGCGTTTTGGGACAGGGGTGGAATGAGCAGTTCTTC

abundance: .
j_gene: TRBJ1-4
v_gene: TRBV11-2
d_gene: .
CDR3aa: CASSLDAGGRSTNEKLFF
CDR3nt: TGTGCCAGCAGCTTAGATGCTGGCGGCCGTTCAACTAATGAAAAACTGTTTTTT

abundance: .
j_gene: TRBJ2-3
v_gene: TRBV7-3
d_gene: .
CDR3aa: CASSLQGSTDTQYF
CDR3nt: TGTGCCAGCAGCTTACAGGGCTCCACAGATACGCAGTATTTT

abundance: .
j_gene: TRBJ2-7
v_gene: TRBV18
d_gene: .
CDR3aa: CASSSLAVGGGAYEQYF
CDR3nt: TGTGCCAGCTCATCCCTCGCTGTCGGTGGGGGGGCATACGAGCAGTACTTC

abundance: .
j_gene: TRBJ2-7
v_gene: TRBV3-1/TRBV3-2
d_gene: .
CDR3aa: CASSPPGYEQYF
CDR3nt: TGTGCCAGCAGCCCCCCCGGCTACGAGCAGTACTTC

abundance: .
j_gene: TRBJ2-3
v_gene: TRBV7-3
d_gene: TRBD2
CDR3aa: CASSPYLAGDTDTQYF
CDR3nt: TGTGCCAGCAGCCCTTACCTAGCGGGTGACACAGATACGCAGTATTTT

abundance: .
j_gene: TRBJ1-4
v_gene: TRBV5-1
d_gene: .
CDR3aa: CASSSTGRNNEKLFF
CDR3nt: TGCGCCAGCAGCTCCACAGGGCGGAATAATGAAAAACTGTTTTTT

abundance: .
j_gene: TRBJ1-6
v_gene: TRBV2
d_gene: .
CDR3aa: CASRRQGGNSPLHF
CDR3nt: TGTGCCAGCAGGCGGCAGGGCGGAAATTCACCCCTCCACTTT